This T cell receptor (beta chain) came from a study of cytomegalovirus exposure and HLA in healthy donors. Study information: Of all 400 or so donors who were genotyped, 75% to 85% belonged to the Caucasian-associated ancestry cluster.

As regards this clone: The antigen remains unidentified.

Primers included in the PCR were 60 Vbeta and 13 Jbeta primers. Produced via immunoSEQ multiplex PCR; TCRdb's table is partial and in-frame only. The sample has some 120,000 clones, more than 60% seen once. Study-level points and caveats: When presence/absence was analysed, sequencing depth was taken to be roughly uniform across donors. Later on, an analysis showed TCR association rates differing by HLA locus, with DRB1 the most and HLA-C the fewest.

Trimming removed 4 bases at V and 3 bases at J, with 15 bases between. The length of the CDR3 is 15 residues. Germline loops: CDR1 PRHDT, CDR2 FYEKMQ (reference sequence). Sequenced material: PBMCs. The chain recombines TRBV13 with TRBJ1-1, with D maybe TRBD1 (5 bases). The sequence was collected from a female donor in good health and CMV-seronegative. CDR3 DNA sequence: TGTGCCAGCAGCTCTCGGGCAGGGTTGGACACTGAAGCTTTCTTT. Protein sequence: CASSSRAGLDTEAFF.